The 21 T cell receptor beta chains in this list originate from one sample, sequenced in a study of regulatory T cells in long-lasting Graves disease. iRepertoire HTBI primers and Arm-PCR of CDR3 regions built TCR beta libraries. TCRdb re-derived calls from the multiplex PCR reads in MiXCR, one entry per CDR3 protein. The table records around 460,000 distinct CDR3 sequences, around a fifth of them present only once. The time point here: persistent/refractory GD, antithyroid drugs over 5 years with positive TRAb. PBMC RNA served as the TCR library source. Sequencing used peripheral blood mononuclear cells (PBMCs), obtained when the disease was refractory, from a patient treated with antithyroid drugs. The receptors shown here come from a female donor with Graves disease.

There are many counts of this clonotype. The genes are TRBV28 and TRBJ1-5; D is undetermined. V lost 8 bases, J lost 0 bases, and 14 bases lay in between. The germline V gene encodes CDR1 MDHEN and CDR2 SYDVKM. This CDR3 has 15 residues. The CDR3 DNA is TGTGCCAGCGCCAGAGGAGTTTATAGCAATCAGCCCCAGCATTTT. Translated, it gives CASARGVYSNQPQHF.

This clonotype was counted ten times or more. This chain joins TRBV7-2 and TRBJ1-4; D perhaps matches TRBD1 (5 bases). CDR1 is SGHTA, CDR2 FQGNSA, per germline. The V end was cut by 5 bases, the J end by 5 bases, with 15 bases between. The CDR3 contains 15 residues. For the CDR3, the DNA is TGTGCCAGCAGCCCGAGGGACGGAAGAAATGAAAAACTGTTTTTT. The encoded protein is CASSPRDGRNEKLFF.

The V and J genes are TRBV7-3 and TRBJ2-7, with 7 bases lining up with TRBD1. Germline lookup yields CDR1 SGHTA and CDR2 FQGTGA. V was clipped by 3 bases and J by 4 bases; unmatched bases: 9. The length of the CDR3 is 15 residues. CDR3 bases: TGTGCCAGCAGCTTGAGGGCCGGGACAGCTTACGAGCAGTACTTC. Its translation: CASSLRAGTAYEQYF.

At least ten counts were recorded for this clonotype. V is TRBV19 and J is TRBJ1-1, with D perhaps matching TRBD1 (5 bases). The V end was cut by 6 bases, the J end by 2 bases, with 19 bases between. The CDR3 loop spans 16 amino acids. Germline loops: CDR1 LNHDA, CDR2 SQIVND (reference sequence). In DNA, the CDR3 is TGTGCCAGTAGCATGTTGGGGGGGAGCAGAAACACTGAAGCTTTCTTT. It is translated as CASSMLGGSRNTEAFF.

This clonotype has at least ten counts. The chain joins TRBV5-6 to TRBJ2-2; D remains ambiguous. The V end lost 1 base, the J end lost 7 bases, and 5 bases lay between the germline ends. Germline loops: CDR1 SGHDT, CDR2 YYEEEE. The CDR3 contains 12 residues. CDR3: CASSLMNGELFF. The CDR3, as DNA: TGTGCCAGCAGCTTGATGAACGGGGAGCTGTTTTTT.

The chain has TRBV29-1 and TRBJ2-1, with 8 bases lining up with TRBD1. CDR3 length: 15 amino acids. The J segment lost 0 bases and the V segment lost 7 bases, leaving 8 bases of the junction unmatched. Per the germline V gene, CDR1 is SQVTM and CDR2 is ANQGSEA. The CDR3 DNA reads as TGCAGCGCTACGACAGGGGCCAGCTCCTACAATGAGCAGTTCTTC. Protein product: CSATTGASSYNEQFF.

This clonotype has more than one count but fewer than ten. The DNA of the CDR3 is TGTGCCAGCAGCTTAGACCAACGTTGGGTCGGGAGGAACGAGCAGTACTTC. This translates into CASSLDQRWVGRNEQYF. This chain links TRBV7-9 with TRBJ2-7, with TRBD2 matching over 7 bases. Germline CDR1 is SEHNR and CDR2 is FQNEAQ (reference sequence). V shed 1 base, J shed 5 bases, and the junction held 14 bases outside the gene matches. The CDR3 totals 17 residues.

This clonotype was detected many times. The V gene is TRBV7-2, the J gene TRBJ2-7; 9 bases are a match to TRBD2. Germline assignment: CDR1 SGHTA and CDR2 FQGNSA. Trimming took 0 bases from V and 6 from J; bases not matched to a gene: 0. The CDR3 is made up of 13 amino acids. The CDR3 bases are TGTGCCAGCAGCTTAGCGCGGGAGGGCGAGCAGTACTTC. Protein sequence: CASSLAREGEQYF.

Many counts were recorded for this clonotype. This rearrangement joins TRBV5-5 to TRBJ2-5, with D hard to call. Between the trimmed V and J ends, which lost 7 bases and 5 bases, there was a span of 18 bases. Per the germline V gene, CDR1 is SGHKS and CDR2 is YYEKEE (reference sequence). This CDR3 spans 14 amino acids. CDR3 protein: CASRYSTAPETQYF. The CDR3 region has the DNA TGTGCCAGCCGCTACTCTACAGCACCGGAGACCCAGTACTTC.

A few counts support this clonotype. CDR3 region: CASRSRGGPNTGELFF. The CDR3, as DNA: TGTGCCAGCAGAAGCCGGGGAGGGCCGAACACCGGGGAGCTGTTTTTT. V and J are TRBV2 and TRBJ2-2; 7 positions match TRBD2. The CDR3 length is 16 residues. Germline V gives CDR1 SNHLY, CDR2 FYNNEI. With 6 bases clipped from V and 0 bases from J, the junction kept 7 bases outside the gene matches.

At least ten counts were recorded for this clonotype. V and J are TRBV12-3 or TRBV12-4 and TRBJ2-7; no reliable D call. The length of the CDR3 is 12 residues. Trimming took 4 bases from V and 3 from J, leaving 7 bases between them. CDR3 region: CASSSLIYEQYF. DNA for the CDR3: TGTGCCAGCAGTTCACTGATCTACGAGCAGTACTTC.

V gene TRBV2 combines with J gene TRBJ2-3; 11 bases line up with TRBD2. V was clipped by 6 bases and J by 8 bases; unmatched bases: 7. The CDR3 sequence is 14 residues long. Per the germline V gene, CDR1 is SNHLY and CDR2 is FYNNEI. CDR3 protein: CASRLAGVGGTQYF. The DNA of the CDR3 is TGTGCCAGCAGACTAGCGGGGGTTGGGGGTACGCAGTATTTT.

This clonotype occurred a few times. V usage is TRBV5-5 and J usage is TRBJ2-5; D gene ambiguous. V lost 5 bases and J 1 base, leaving 9 bases between the germline ends. Germline loops: CDR1 SGHKS, CDR2 YYEKEE (reference sequence). The CDR3 contains 13 residues. The CDR3 region is CASSPSTQETQYF. The CDR3 nucleotides are TGTGCCAGCAGTCCGTCCACCCAAGAGACCCAGTACTTC.

The V call is TRBV5-5, the J call TRBJ1-1; tentatively, D is TRBD1 (5 bases). The CDR3 extends over 15 amino acids. V lost 1 base and J 8 bases, leaving 18 bases between the germline ends. Germline CDR1 is SGHKS and CDR2 is YYEKEE (reference sequence). The CDR3 loop is CASSLFAGVRAEAFF. In DNA, the CDR3 is TGTGCCAGCAGCTTGTTTGCGGGGGTCAGGGCCGAAGCTTTCTTT.

The sample holds many counts of this clonotype. V and J are TRBV28 and TRBJ2-4, with 7 bases lining up with TRBD1. The germline CDR1 and CDR2 sequences are MDHEN and SYDVKM. V lost 6 bases and J lost 0; bases outside the gene matches: 8. This CDR3 is 16 amino acids long. CDR3 loop: CASSRLGQLAKNIQYF. CDR3 coding DNA: TGTGCCAGCAGCCGCCTGGGACAGCTAGCCAAAAACATTCAGTACTTC.

This clonotype was seen more than once but under ten times. This chain's CDR3 is CASSSPGQGSTDTQYF. CDR3 sequence (DNA): TGTGCCAGCAGTTCTCCGGGACAGGGGAGCACAGATACGCAGTATTTT. The rearrangement links TRBV28 to TRBJ2-3; TRBD1 agrees at 10 bases. The V segment lost 4 bases and the J segment 0 bases; nucleotides outside the gene matches: 4. Germline V gene lookup returns CDR1 MDHEN and CDR2 SYDVKM. This CDR3 spans 16 amino acids.

The rearrangement uses TRBV4-1 and TRBJ1-2; the D gene is possibly TRBD1 (5 bases). Per the germline V gene, CDR1 is MGHRA and CDR2 is YSYEKL. V shed 4 bases and J shed 6 bases, with 15 bases lying between them. The CDR3 is 14 residues long. CDR3 in amino acids: CASSPTRGVNGYTF. In DNA form, the CDR3 reads TGCGCCAGCAGCCCCACCCGGGGGGTGAATGGCTACACCTTC.

This clonotype was seen only a few times. V gene TRBV3-1 combines with J gene TRBJ2-6, with D possibly matching TRBD2 (6 bases). This CDR3 is built from 16 residues. The germline V gene encodes CDR1 LGHDT and CDR2 YNNKEL (reference sequence). The V gene lost 1 base and the J gene lost 4 bases, with 11 bases spanning the gap. The chain's CDR3 is CASSQGAGRGANVLTF. The CDR3 bases are TGTGCCAGCAGCCAAGGTGCGGGGAGAGGGGCCAACGTCCTGACTTTC.

The chain employs TRBV19 and TRBJ2-2; the match to TRBD1 covers 7 bases. The CDR3 covers 14 residues. Germline V gives CDR1 LNHDA, CDR2 SQIVND (reference sequence). V dropped 6 bases and J dropped 0; count of bases not matched to a gene: 1. The CDR3 sequence: CASRTGPNTGELFF. For the CDR3, the DNA is TGTGCCAGTAGGACAGGGCCGAACACCGGGGAGCTGTTTTTT. Drawing the rest from reference TRBV19 and TRBJ2-2, the complete variable domain is DGGITQSPKYLFRKEGQNVTLSCEQNLNHDAMYWYRQDPGQGLRLIYYSQIVNDFQKGDIAEGYSVSREKKESFPLTVTSAQKNPTAFYLCASRTGPNTGELFFGEGSRLTVL.

This clonotype was counted only a few times. This chain links TRBV10-2 with TRBJ1-5; D remains unclear. There are 14 residues in the CDR3. V lost 2 bases and J 5 bases, leaving 10 bases between the germline ends. Germline CDR1 and CDR2: WSHSY and SAAADI. The CDR3 DNA reads as TGCGCCAGCAGTGAGCCATTACTAGATCAGCCCCAGCATTTT. Its translation: CASSEPLLDQPQHF.

Comment on this clonotype: At one end the junction does not follow the germline gene, possibly because of a read error. The V and J genes are TRBV7-3 and TRBJ2-2, with TRBD1 matching over 7 bases. CDR3 size: 17 residues. Germline-derived CDR1 and CDR2 are SGHTA and FQGTGA. The CDR3, as DNA: TGTGCCAGCAGCTTAGGGACCGGGACAGATGACACCGAGGAGCTGTTTTTT. This gives the protein CASSLGTGTDDTEELFF.